This TCR beta chain was obtained from a study of T-cell reconstitution after alpha-beta-depleted transplantation in children. Findings and caveats of the study: Diversity and T-cell counts at one year after transplant derived mostly from new T cells. Expanded clones from the graft, numbering several hundred, reportedly supplied alpha-beta T cells about two months after transplant. Surviving recipient T cells and thymic progenitors accounted for the high day-60 TCRbeta diversity observed in some patients.

This CDR3 has 14 amino acids. Trimming at V came to 1 base and at J to 2 bases, leaving 3 bases not matched to a gene. The germline gives CDR1 SGHRS, CDR2 YFSETQ. Unique molecular identifiers were incorporated during preparation of the TCRbeta library. One entry per CDR3 protein, called by TCRdb with MiXCR from the PCR reads. The sample has about 240,000 distinct CDR3 sequences; around 25% are singletons. This clonotype occurred many times. Its target is unknown. The specimen was PBMCs, collected before TCRalphabeta/CD19-depleted stem cell transplant. This clonotype originated in a girl aged 2 to 9 with Fanconi anemia, due to receive a stem cell transplant. V usage is TRBV5-1 and J usage is TRBJ2-7; 7 bases map to TRBD2. The CDR3 nucleotides are TGCGCCAGCAGCTTGCGCGGGGGTCCCTACGAGCAGTACTTC. It codes for CASSLRGGPYEQYF. The full variable domain, with the rest looked up from reference TRBV5-1 and TRBJ2-7, is KAGVTQTPRYLIKTRGQQVTLSCSPISGHRSVSWYQQTPGQGLQFLFEYFSETQRNKGNFPGRFSGRQFSNSRSEMNVSTLELGDSALYLCASSLRGGPYEQYFGPGTRLTVT.